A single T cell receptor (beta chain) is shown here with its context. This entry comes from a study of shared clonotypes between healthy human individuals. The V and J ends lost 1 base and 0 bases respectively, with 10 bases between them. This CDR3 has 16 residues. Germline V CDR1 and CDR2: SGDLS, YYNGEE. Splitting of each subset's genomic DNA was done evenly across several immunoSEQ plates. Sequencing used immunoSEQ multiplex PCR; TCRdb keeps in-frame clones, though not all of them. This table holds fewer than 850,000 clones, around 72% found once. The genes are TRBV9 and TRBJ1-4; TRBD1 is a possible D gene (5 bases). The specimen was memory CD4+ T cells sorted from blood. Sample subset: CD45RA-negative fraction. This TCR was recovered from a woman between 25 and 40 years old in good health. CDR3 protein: CASSVREGATNEKLFF. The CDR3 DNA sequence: TGTGCCAGCAGCGTAAGGGAAGGGGCAACTAATGAAAAACTGTTTTTT.